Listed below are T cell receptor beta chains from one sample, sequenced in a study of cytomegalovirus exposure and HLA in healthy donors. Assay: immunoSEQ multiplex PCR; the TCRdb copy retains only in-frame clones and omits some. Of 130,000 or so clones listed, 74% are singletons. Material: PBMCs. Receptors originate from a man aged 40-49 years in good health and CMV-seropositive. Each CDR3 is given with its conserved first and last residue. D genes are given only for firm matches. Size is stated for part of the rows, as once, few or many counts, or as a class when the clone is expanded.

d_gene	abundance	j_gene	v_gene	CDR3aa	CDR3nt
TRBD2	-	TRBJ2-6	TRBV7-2	CASGTSGGAGANVLTF	TGTGCCAGCGGGACTAGCGGGGGGGCTGGGGCCAACGTCCTGACTTTC
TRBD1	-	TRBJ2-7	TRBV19	CASRRGTGDEQYF	TGTGCCAGTAGGCGGGGGACAGGGGACGAGCAGTACTTC
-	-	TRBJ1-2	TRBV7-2	CASSLSYGEDYYGYTF	TGTGCCAGCAGCCTTAGCTACGGGGAGGACTACTATGGCTACACCTTC
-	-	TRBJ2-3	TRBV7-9	CASSLEERSTDTQYF	TGTGCCAGCAGCTTAGAGGAGCGTAGCACAGATACGCAGTATTTT
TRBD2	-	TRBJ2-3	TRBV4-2	CASSLEGTSGSTDTQYF	TGTGCCAGCAGCCTGGAGGGAACTAGCGGGTCTACAGATACGCAGTATTTT
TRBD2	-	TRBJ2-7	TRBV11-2	CASSLSHSGRAGEQYF	TGTGCCAGCAGCTTAAGCCACAGCGGGAGGGCTGGGGAGCAGTACTTC
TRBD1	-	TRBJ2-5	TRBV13	CASSSTRQGETQYF	TGTGCCAGCAGCTCCACGCGACAGGGAGAGACCCAGTACTTC
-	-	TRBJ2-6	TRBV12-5	CASGLSGGANVLTF	TGTGCTAGTGGTTTATCGGGTGGGGCCAACGTCCTGACTTTC
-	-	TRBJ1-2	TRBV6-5	CASSSPGRTLYTF	TGTGCCAGCAGTTCCCCCGGCAGGACACTGTACACCTTC
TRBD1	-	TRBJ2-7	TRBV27	CASSLKDRWHEQYF	TGTGCCAGCAGTTTAAAGGACAGGTGGCACGAGCAGTACTTC
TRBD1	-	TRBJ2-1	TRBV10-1	CASSESRQGIDEQFF	TGCGCCAGCAGTGAGTCCAGACAGGGTATAGATGAGCAGTTCTTC
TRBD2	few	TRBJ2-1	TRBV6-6	CASRDRAGGSYNEQFF	TGTGCCAGCAGGGATAGGGCGGGAGGCTCCTACAATGAGCAGTTCTTC
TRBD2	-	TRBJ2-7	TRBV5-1	CASSPSGTSVWYEQYF	TGCGCCAGCAGCCCCTCCGGGACTAGCGTATGGTACGAGCAGTACTTC
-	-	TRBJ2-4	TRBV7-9	CASSSWTGNIQYF	TGTGCCAGCAGCTCCTGGACTGGTAACATTCAGTACTTC
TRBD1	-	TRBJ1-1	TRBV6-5	CASSSQGENTEAFF	TGTGCCAGCAGTTCACAGGGGGAGAACACTGAAGCTTTCTTT
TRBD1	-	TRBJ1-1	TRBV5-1	CASSLSGTGVSTEAFF	TGCGCCAGCAGCTTGTCTGGGACAGGAGTAAGTACTGAAGCTTTCTTT
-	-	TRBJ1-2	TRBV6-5	CASSSHRENYGYTF	TGTGCCAGCAGTTCGCACCGGGAAAACTATGGCTACACCTTC
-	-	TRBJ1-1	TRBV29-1	CSVRSSTEAFF	TGCAGCGTAAGAAGTAGCACTGAAGCTTTCTTT
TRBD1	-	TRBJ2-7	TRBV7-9	CASSLGTGAYEQYF	TGTGCCAGCAGCTTAGGGACAGGGGCCTACGAGCAGTACTTC
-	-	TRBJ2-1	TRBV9	CASSVTPWYDEQFF	TGTGCCAGCAGCGTTACACCTTGGTACGATGAGCAGTTCTTC
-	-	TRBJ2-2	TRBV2	CASSQSTGELFF	TGTGCCAGCAGCCAATCAACCGGGGAGCTGTTTTTT
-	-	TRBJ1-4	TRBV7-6	CASSLDSGVNEKLFF	TGTGCCAGCAGCTTGGACTCAGGGGTCAATGAAAAACTGTTTTTT
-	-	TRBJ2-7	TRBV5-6	CASSQQGIYEQYF	TGTGCCAGCAGCCAGCAGGGGATCTACGAGCAGTACTTC
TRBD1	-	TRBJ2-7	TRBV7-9	CASSSSDRGPYEQYF	TGTGCCAGCAGCTCGTCGGACAGGGGGCCCTACGAGCAGTACTTC
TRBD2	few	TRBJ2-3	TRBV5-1	CASSIRTSGGTDTQYF	TGCGCCAGCAGCATCAGGACTAGCGGGGGCACAGATACGCAGTATTTT
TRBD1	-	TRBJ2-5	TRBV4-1	CASSQDVTGQETQYF	TGCGCCAGCAGCCAAGATGTGACAGGGCAAGAGACCCAGTACTTC
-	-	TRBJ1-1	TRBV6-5	CASSYEGNTEAFF	TGTGCCAGCAGTTACGAGGGGAACACTGAAGCTTTCTTT
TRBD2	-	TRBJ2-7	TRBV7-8	CASSLQRGGLYEQYF	TGTGCCAGCAGCTTACAGCGGGGGGGCCTCTACGAGCAGTACTTC
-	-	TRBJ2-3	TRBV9	CASSVGGGHTDTQYF	TGTGCCAGCAGCGTAGGGGGGGGGCACACAGATACGCAGTATTTT
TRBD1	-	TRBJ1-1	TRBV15	CATSKQTGVEAFF	TGTGCCACCAGCAAACAGACAGGGGTTGAAGCTTTCTTT
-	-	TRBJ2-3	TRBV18	CASSAPGPSTDTQYF	TGTGCCAGCTCAGCCCCAGGTCCCAGCACAGATACGCAGTATTTT
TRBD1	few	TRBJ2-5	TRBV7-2	CASSRDRGETQYF	TGTGCCAGCAGCCGGGACAGGGGAGAGACCCAGTACTTC
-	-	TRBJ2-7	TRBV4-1	CASSPLIGGPYEQYF	TGCGCCAGCAGCCCTCTCATCGGGGGACCCTACGAGCAGTACTTC
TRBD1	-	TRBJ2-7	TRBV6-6	CASKGQRIHEQYF	TGTGCCAGCAAGGGACAGAGAATCCACGAGCAGTACTTC
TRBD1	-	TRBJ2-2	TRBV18	CASSPRTGRNTGELFF	TGTGCCAGCTCACCAAGGACAGGGAGGAACACCGGGGAGCTGTTTTTT
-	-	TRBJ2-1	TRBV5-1	CASSLGTLSSYNKQFF	TGCGCCAGCAGCTTGGGGACACTGAGCTCCTACAATAAGCAGTTCTTC
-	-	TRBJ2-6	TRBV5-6	CASSLVARRAGANVLTF	TGTGCCAGCAGCTTGGTGGCCAGACGGGCTGGGGCCAACGTCCTGACTTTC
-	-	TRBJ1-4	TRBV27	CASSRGFDEKLFF	TGTGCCAGCAGTCGGGGTTTCGATGAAAAACTGTTTTTT
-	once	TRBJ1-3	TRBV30	CAWSNRNTIYF	TGTGCCTGGAGTAACAGGAACACCATATATTTT
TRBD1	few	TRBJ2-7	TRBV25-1	CASGTGAYEQYF	TGTGCCAGCGGGACAGGGGCCTACGAGCAGTACTTC
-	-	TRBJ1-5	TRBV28	CASSLQGGSNQPQHF	TGTGCCAGCAGTTTACAGGGTGGGAGCAATCAGCCCCAGCATTTT